This is a list of T cell receptor beta chains from one sample in a study of blood T cell repertoires in COVID-19. This table comes from immunoSEQ multiplex PCR, and its TCRdb copy is limited to in-frame clones, with some not included. The table lists about 280,000 clones, approximately 85% of them singletons, with roughly 4.6% in the top ten. Sequencing was carried out using peripheral blood. These receptors all come from a man between 45 and 60 years old with active or convalescent COVID-19. CDR3s include the opening cysteine and the closing phenylalanine or tryptophan. D genes are given only for firm matches. Not all rows give a size; the values are once, few, many and, for expanded clones, a class.

clone size	V gene	J gene	D gene	CDR3 DNA	CDR3 protein
.	TRBV13	TRBJ2-1	.	TGTGCCAGCAGCTTATCGGGAGCCTACAATGAGCAGTTCTTC	CASSLSGAYNEQFF
.	TRBV28	TRBJ1-5	TRBD1	TGTGCCAGCAGGGCCGACAGGGGCCTCAATCAGCCCCAGCATTTT	CASRADRGLNQPQHF
.	TRBV30	TRBJ2-1	.	TGTGCCTGGAGTGTAGGAAGCGGAACCTCCTACAATGAGCAGTTCTTC	CAWSVGSGTSYNEQFF
.	TRBV6-5	TRBJ1-5	TRBD1	TGTGCCAGCAGGGGACAGGGAAGCAATCAGCCCCAGCATTTT	CASRGQGSNQPQHF
few	TRBV30	TRBJ1-4	TRBD1	TGTGCCTGGAATCCACGGACAGGGGCCGGGGGTGAAAAACTGTTTTTT	CAWNPRTGAGGEKLFF
.	TRBV19	TRBJ2-5	.	TGTGCCAGTAGTATAACCGGGACCCAGTACTTC	CASSITGTQYF
.	TRBV6-5	TRBJ2-2	.	TGTGCCAGCAGGGGGGCGGGAGCGGGCACCGGGGAGCTGTTTTTT	CASRGAGAGTGELFF
.	TRBV16	TRBJ1-1	TRBD1	TGTGCCAGCAGCCAATCAGGGACAGGGGACGGTGAAGCTTTCTTT	CASSQSGTGDGEAFF
.	TRBV7-9	TRBJ1-2	TRBD1	TGTGCCAGCAGCTTCAACGAAGGGGGCAACTATGGCTACACCTTC	CASSFNEGGNYGYTF
.	TRBV7-9	TRBJ1-2	TRBD1	TGTGCCAGCAGCTTTCCCCAGGGGACAGGGGGCCGGGGCTACACCTTC	CASSFPQGTGGRGYTF
once	TRBV5-6	TRBJ1-4	TRBD1	TGTGCCAGCAGCCTGGGACAGGGGATAGGCGAAAAACTGTTTTTT	CASSLGQGIGEKLFF
.	TRBV5-1	TRBJ1-2	.	TGCGCCAGCAGCTTTGGCCAGGGCAATGGCTACACCTTC	CASSFGQGNGYTF
.	TRBV30	TRBJ2-2	TRBD2	TGTGCCTGGTCGCGGGAGGGCCGGACCGGGGAGCTGTTTTTT	CAWSREGRTGELFF
.	TRBV3-1/TRBV3-2	TRBJ2-7	TRBD2	TGTGCCAGCAGCCAAGATCGGCTAGCGGGAACCGGATACGAGCAGTACTTC	CASSQDRLAGTGYEQYF
.	TRBV10-3	TRBJ2-3	.	TGTGCCATCCGAGGGAGCACCTCTAGCACAGATACGCAGTATTTT	CAIRGSTSSTDTQYF
.	TRBV7-8	TRBJ1-5	.	TGTGCCAGCAGCTTAAAGGGGTCTGGGGGGGCCCAGCATTTT	CASSLKGSGGAQHF
.	TRBV7-9	TRBJ1-5	.	TGTGCCAGCAGCTTAGCGGGCGCTGGCAATCAGCCCCAGCATTTT	CASSLAGAGNQPQHF
.	TRBV3-1/TRBV3-2	TRBJ1-3	TRBD1	TGTGCCAGCAGCCGCAGGACAGGGGGCGCTGGAAACACCATATATTTT	CASSRRTGGAGNTIYF
.	TRBV5-4	TRBJ2-1	TRBD2	TGTGCCAGCAGTACCGGGACGGTGAGGACTAGCGCGTACAATGAGCAGTTCTTC	CASSTGTVRTSAYNEQFF
few	TRBV2	TRBJ1-3	.	TGTGCCAGCAATATGGGCCCCTCAGGGGGAAACACCATATATTTT	CASNMGPSGGNTIYF
.	TRBV7-2	TRBJ1-1	.	TGTGCCAGCAGCCCCCAAGGGAGGGCGGGCACTGAAGCTTTCTTT	CASSPQGRAGTEAFF
.	TRBV2	TRBJ2-2	TRBD1	TGTGCCAGCAGCTCTCAACCGACAGGGATCGGGGAGCTGTTTTTT	CASSSQPTGIGELFF
.	TRBV1	TRBJ2-1	.	TGCACCAGCAGCCAAGCAGATACAGGGAGATGGGAGCAGTTCTTC	CTSSQADTGRWEQFF
few	TRBV4-2	TRBJ2-1	TRBD1	TGTGCCAGCAGCCAAGATCTTGGGACAGGTGTCTATGAGCAGTTCTTC	CASSQDLGTGVYEQFF
.	TRBV5-4	TRBJ1-1	TRBD1	TGTGCCAGCACCCCCGGGACAGAGAACACTGAAGCTTTCTTT	CASTPGTENTEAFF
.	TRBV5-1	TRBJ1-4	.	TGCGCCAGCAGCTTGAGTCGGTCGGATGAAAAACTGTTTTTT	CASSLSRSDEKLFF
.	TRBV29-1	TRBJ2-1	TRBD2	TGCAGCGTTGAAGGTTCGGCTAGCGGGAGGGCCATTGAGCAGTTCTTC	CSVEGSASGRAIEQFF